In this sample, the clone carrying this TCR beta chain turned up a few times. What it binds is unknown. CDR3 length: 15 residues. CDR1 is SGHNT, CDR2 YYREEE, per germline (reference sequence). Trimming took off 6 bases at V and 7 bases at J, with 19 bases between the two ends. The data are from a study of beta chain features in type 1 diabetes. Study-wide points: Using cDNA template may skew counts toward highly expressing activated cells. Small HLA sub-analyses could not settle whether HLA shapes TCRB rearrangement.

The sequenced template was cDNA made from the entire isolated RNA. About 3.7 million reads per sample were averaged for naive, central memory and regulatory samples. Using immunoSEQ multiplex PCR, the repertoire was profiled, and TCRdb retains in-frame clones only, with some absent. The sample has under 400,000 clones; about 12% are singletons. Sequencing was performed on naive CD4+ T cells from blood. J is TRBJ2-2 and V is TRBV5-4; tentatively, D is TRBD2 (6 bases). The origin of this receptor is a man younger than 30 in good health. Written as DNA, the CDR3 is TGTGCCAGCACCCCCCGGGGCGGGAAGGACGGGGAGCTGTTTTTT. This sequence encodes CASTPRGGKDGELFF.